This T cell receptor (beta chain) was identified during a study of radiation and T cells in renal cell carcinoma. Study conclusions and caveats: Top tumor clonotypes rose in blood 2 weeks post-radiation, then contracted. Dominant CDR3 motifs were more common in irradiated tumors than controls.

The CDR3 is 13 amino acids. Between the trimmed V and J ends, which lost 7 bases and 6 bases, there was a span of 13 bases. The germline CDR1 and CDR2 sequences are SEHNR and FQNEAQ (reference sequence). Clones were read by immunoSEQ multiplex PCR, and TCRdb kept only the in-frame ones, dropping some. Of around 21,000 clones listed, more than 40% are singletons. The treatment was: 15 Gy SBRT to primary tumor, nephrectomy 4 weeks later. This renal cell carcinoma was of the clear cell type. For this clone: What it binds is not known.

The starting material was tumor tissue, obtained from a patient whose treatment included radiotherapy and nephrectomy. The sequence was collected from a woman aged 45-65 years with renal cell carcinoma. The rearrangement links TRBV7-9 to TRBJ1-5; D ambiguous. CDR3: CASTTGGPQPQHF. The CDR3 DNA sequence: TGTGCCAGCACCACGGGTGGGCCTCAGCCCCAGCATTTT.